This T cell receptor (beta chain) was observed in a study of blood T cell repertoires in COVID-19. Study in general: Specimens from acute and convalescent COVID-19 originated in the United States, Italy and Spain. The cDNA or gDNA used as material had been derived from T cells, B-cell-depleted T cells, or PBMCs.

Produced via immunoSEQ multiplex PCR; TCRdb's table is partial and in-frame only. The sample shows 130,000 or so clones, approximately 88% of them seen only once. The CDR3 contains 15 residues. V shed 4 bases and J 8 bases; nucleotides not matched to a gene: 8. CDR1 and CDR2 (germline): SEHNR, FQNEAQ (reference sequence). Sequenced sample: peripheral blood. The rearrangement uses TRBV7-9 and TRBJ2-4, with 10 bases that match TRBD2. The receptor was isolated from a man aged 45-65 years with acute or convalescent COVID-19. As DNA, the CDR3 is TGTGCCAGCAGCTCCGGCTTAGCGGGAGGAGACATTCAGTACTTC. Encoded protein: CASSSGLAGGDIQYF.